This is a list of T cell receptor beta chains from one sample in a study of T cells in Graves' hyperthyroidism and ophthalmopathy. TCRdb ran MiXCR on the multiplex PCR reads and lists one entry per CDR3 protein. The table shows about 350,000 distinct CDR3 sequences, with approximately 18% occurring only once. Specimen: blood. Receptor source: a middle-aged woman with Graves' ophthalmopathy. CDR3s include the opening cysteine and the closing phenylalanine or tryptophan. Fields, in order: J gene, D gene, V gene, clone size, CDR3 length, CDR3 protein, CDR3 DNA. The D gene is left open where the match is weak. Clone sizes are given selectively: once, few, many, or a class where the clone is expanded.

TRBJ2-3,-,TRBV27,few,15,CASIDLGTATDTQYF,TGTGCCAGCATCGACTTAGGGACGGCCACAGATACGCAGTATTTT
TRBJ2-5,TRBD1,TRBV29-1,-,13,CSVTTGGGETQYF,TGCAGCGTTACCACAGGGGGCGGAGAGACCCAGTACTTC
TRBJ2-2,-,TRBV2,many,14,CASRGTPNTGELFF,TGTGCCAGCAGAGGGACTCCGAACACCGGGGAGCTGTTTTTT
TRBJ2-6,-,TRBV15,many,15,CATSRGPTGANVLTF,TGTGCCACCAGCAGAGGCCCGACTGGGGCCAACGTCCTGACTTTC
TRBJ1-2,-,TRBV20-1,many,14,CSARDPGRVVRYTF,TGCAGTGCTAGAGATCCCGGCAGGGTAGTACGATACACCTTC
TRBJ2-5,-,TRBV7-2,many,14,CASSPRPASETQYF,TGTGCCAGCAGCCCCAGGCCGGCGTCAGAGACCCAGTACTTC
TRBJ1-2,-,TRBV6-1,-,11,CASQGNNGYTF,TGTGCCAGCCAAGGGAACAATGGCTACACCTTC
TRBJ2-5,-,TRBV7-2,many,15,CASSLAPRAGQTQYF,TGTGCCAGCAGCTTAGCGCCGAGGGCTGGTCAGACCCAGTACTTC
TRBJ2-5,TRBD1,TRBV20-1,many,15,CSARAPTGGVETQYF,TGCAGTGCTAGAGCCCCGACAGGGGGAGTAGAGACCCAGTACTTC
TRBJ2-7,TRBD2,TRBV7-2,-,15,CASSQAPPSGYEQSF,TGTGCCAGCAGCCAAGCGCCTCCTAGCGGGTACGAGCAGTCCTTC
TRBJ2-6,-,TRBV6-1,many,16,CASSPRRGRGANVLTF,TGTGCCAGCAGTCCCCGACGGGGGCGTGGGGCCAACGTCCTGACTTTC
TRBJ2-2,-,TRBV19,-,14,CASRGVGVVGELFF,TGTGCCAGTAGGGGGGTAGGGGTCGTCGGGGAGCTGTTTTTT
TRBJ2-7,-,TRBV20-1,many,13,CSARRGAAGEQYF,TGCAGTGCCCGAAGAGGGGCTGCCGGCGAGCAGTACTTC
TRBJ1-5,TRBD1,TRBV20-1,many,14,CSASGTGVAQPQHF,TGCAGTGCTAGCGGGACAGGGGTTGCTCAGCCCCAGCATTTT
TRBJ2-7,TRBD2,TRBV7-9,many,17,CASSLAISSGSIYEQYF,TGTGCCAGCAGCTTAGCGATATCAAGCGGGAGTATCTACGAGCAGTACTTC
TRBJ1-1,-,TRBV2,many,11,CASEGLIGAFF,TGTGCCAGCGAGGGACTGATAGGAGCTTTCTTT
TRBJ2-7,-,TRBV11-2,-,14,CASSLDLGTYEQYF,TGTGCCAGCAGCTTAGATCTGGGAACCTACGAGCAGTACTTC
TRBJ1-5,-,TRBV19,many,15,CASSTGGTVDQPQHF,TGTGCCAGTAGTACCGGAGGGACGGTCGATCAGCCCCAGCATTTT
TRBJ1-2,TRBD1,TRBV2,many,13,CASWTGRSYGYTF,TGTGCCAGCTGGACAGGCCGAAGCTATGGCTACACCTTC
TRBJ2-5,TRBD2,TRBV11-3,-,16,CASSLDAGGSSQTQYF,TGTGCCAGCAGCTTAGATGCGGGAGGAAGTTCGCAGACCCAGTACTTC
TRBJ1-2,-,TRBV6-1,-,15,CASTLEGPGTYGYIF,TGTGCCAGCACCCTAGAGGGTCCAGGCACCTATGGCTACATCTTC
TRBJ2-6,-,TRBV5-6,many,15,CASSLGRAGANVLTF,TGTGCCAGCAGCTTGGGCAGGGCTGGGGCCAACGTCCTGACTTTC
TRBJ2-2,TRBD1,TRBV28,few,14,CASSLLQGAGELFF,TGTGCCAGCAGTTTATTACAGGGGGCCGGGGAGCTGTTTTTT
TRBJ1-6,TRBD1,TRBV2,once,17,CASSEDRGRLGNSPLHF,TGTGCCAGCAGTGAAGACAGGGGGCGGCTTGGTAATTCACCCCTCCACTTT
TRBJ2-2,-,TRBV30,many,16,CAWSGGPLLNTGELFF,TGTGCCTGGAGTGGGGGGCCACTTTTGAACACCGGGGAGCTGTTTTTT
TRBJ2-2,TRBD1,TRBV2,many,14,CASVGQGVDGELFF,TGTGCCAGCGTAGGACAGGGGGTCGACGGGGAGCTGTTTTTT
TRBJ2-2,-,TRBV7-9,-,15,CASSFAGLRSGELFF,TGTGCCAGCAGCTTTGCGGGACTTAGGTCCGGGGAGCTGTTTTTT
TRBJ1-1,-,TRBV20-1,many,10,CSARWEEAFF,TGCAGTGCTCGTTGGGAAGAAGCTTTCTTT
TRBJ2-2,-,TRBV28,many,14,CASRTGSRTGELFF,TGTGCCAGCAGAACAGGGTCACGAACCGGGGAGCTGTTTTTT
TRBJ2-7,-,TRBV11-2,many,13,CASADGSTYEQYF,TGTGCCAGCGCTGATGGCAGCACCTACGAGCAGTACTTC
TRBJ1-1,-,TRBV27,many,16,CASSEAYVQMNTEAFF,TGTGCCAGCAGTGAAGCGTATGTACAGATGAACACTGAAGCTTTCTTT
TRBJ1-5,-,TRBV30,many,13,CAWSSGVNQPQHF,TGTGCCTGGAGTTCAGGGGTAAATCAGCCCCAGCATTTT
TRBJ2-7,-,TRBV6-5,many,12,CASRGTPYEQYF,TGTGCCAGCCGAGGGACCCCCTACGAGCAGTACTTC
TRBJ2-5,TRBD2,TRBV11-3,-,15,CASSLIGGLQETQYF,TGTGCCAGCAGTCTAATCGGGGGGTTGCAAGAGACCCAGTACTTC
TRBJ2-7,-,TRBV15,-,13,CATSATGTYEQYF,TGTGCCACCAGCGCCACAGGGACCTACGAGCAGTACTTC
TRBJ2-7,-,TRBV20-1,many,15,CSARASGRDPYEQYF,TGCAGTGCTAGAGCATCAGGGCGGGACCCCTACGAGCAGTACTTC
TRBJ2-5,-,TRBV5-6,few,16,CASSLVLARVQETQYF,TGTGCCAGCAGCTTGGTCCTTGCCCGTGTACAAGAGACCCAGTACTTC
TRBJ1-3,-,TRBV7-2,many,14,CASSFRTAGNTIYF,TGTGCCAGCAGCTTCCGGACAGCTGGAAACACCATATATTTT
TRBJ1-5,TRBD1,TRBV30,-,13,CAWSGTARGPQHF,TGTGCCTGGAGCGGGACAGCCCGGGGGCCCCAGCATTTT
TRBJ1-2,-,TRBV27,many,13,CASSFKGYYGYTF,TGTGCCAGCAGTTTCAAAGGGTACTATGGCTACACCTTC
TRBJ1-5,-,TRBV19,-,14,CASSIDRTNQPQHF,TGTGCCAGTAGTATAGATCGGACTAATCAGCCCCAGCATTTT
TRBJ1-5,-,TRBV30,-,14,CAWSVSVLNQPQHF,TGTGCCTGGAGTGTGTCAGTGCTCAATCAGCCCCAGCATTTT
TRBJ2-2,TRBD2,TRBV5-1,many,16,CASSPGLAKMTGELFF,TGCGCCAGCAGCCCGGGACTAGCGAAGATGACCGGGGAGCTGTTTTTT
TRBJ1-5,-,TRBV5-1,-,11,CASSPASPQHF,TGCGCCAGCAGTCCTGCATCGCCCCAGCATTTT
TRBJ1-1,-,TRBV20-1,many,15,CSARDLRDVVGGAFF,TGCAGTGCTAGAGATCTTCGGGACGTGGTCGGGGGAGCTTTCTTT
TRBJ2-7,TRBD1,TRBV28,many,14,CASRTGTVPYEQYF,TGTGCCAGCAGGACCGGGACAGTCCCTTACGAGCAGTACTTC
TRBJ2-2,-,TRBV5-1,many,12,CASSLLGGELFF,TGCGCCAGCAGCTTGCTTGGCGGGGAGCTGTTTTTT
TRBJ2-7,-,TRBV7-6,many,14,CASSLDAGIDEQYF,TGTGCCAGCAGCTTAGATGCGGGAATCGACGAGCAGTACTTC
TRBJ1-1,-,TRBV6-1,many,13,CASSARTDLIAFF,TGTGCCAGCAGTGCCCGGACCGACCTAATAGCTTTCTTT
TRBJ1-2,TRBD1,TRBV6-1,many,15,CASSAPDRALYGYTF,TGTGCCAGCAGTGCCCCCGACAGGGCTCTCTATGGCTACACCTTC